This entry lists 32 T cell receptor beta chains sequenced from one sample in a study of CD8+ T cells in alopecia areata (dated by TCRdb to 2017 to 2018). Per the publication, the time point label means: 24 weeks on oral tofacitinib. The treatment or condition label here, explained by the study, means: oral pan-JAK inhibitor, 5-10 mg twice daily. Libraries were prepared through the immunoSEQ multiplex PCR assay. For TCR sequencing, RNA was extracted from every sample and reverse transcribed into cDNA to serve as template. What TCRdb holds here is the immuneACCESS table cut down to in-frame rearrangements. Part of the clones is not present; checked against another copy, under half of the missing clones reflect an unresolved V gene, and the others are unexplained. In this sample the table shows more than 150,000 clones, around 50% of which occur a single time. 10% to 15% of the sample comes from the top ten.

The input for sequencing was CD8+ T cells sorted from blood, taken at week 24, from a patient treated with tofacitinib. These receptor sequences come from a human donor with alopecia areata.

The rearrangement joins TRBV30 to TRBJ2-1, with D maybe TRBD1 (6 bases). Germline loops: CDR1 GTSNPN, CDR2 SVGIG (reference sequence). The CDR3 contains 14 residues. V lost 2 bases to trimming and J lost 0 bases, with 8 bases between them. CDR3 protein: CAWSQGTSYNEQFF. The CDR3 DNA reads TGTGCCTGGAGTCAGGGGACCTCCTACAATGAGCAGTTCTTC.

The CDR3 region has the DNA TGCGCCAGCAGCCACGGAGGGACTAGCGGGGGGTCCGATGAGCAGTTCTTC. Its protein is CASSHGGTSGGSDEQFF. J is TRBJ2-1 and V is TRBV4-1; 15 positions agree with TRBD2. The CDR3 extends over 17 amino acids. Germline V gene sequence: CDR1 MGHRA, CDR2 YSYEKL. The trim removed 3 bases at V and 8 bases at J, leaving 8 bases unmatched.

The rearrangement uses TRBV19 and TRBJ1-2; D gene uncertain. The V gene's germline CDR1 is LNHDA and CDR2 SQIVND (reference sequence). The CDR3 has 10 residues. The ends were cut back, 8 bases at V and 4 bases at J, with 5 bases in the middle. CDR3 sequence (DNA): TGTGCCAGTTTCCTCTATGGCTACACCTTC. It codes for CASFLYGYTF.

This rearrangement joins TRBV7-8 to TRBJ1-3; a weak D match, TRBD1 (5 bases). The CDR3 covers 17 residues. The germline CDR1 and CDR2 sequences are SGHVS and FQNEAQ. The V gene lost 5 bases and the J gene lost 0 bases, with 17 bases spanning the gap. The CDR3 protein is CASSPGPTPFSGNTIYF. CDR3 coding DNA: TGTGCCAGCAGCCCGGGGCCGACCCCGTTCTCTGGAAACACCATATATTTT.

CDR3 DNA: TGCGCCAGCAGCTTGGAGGTAGCGGGGGACTACAATGAGCAGTTCTTC. Translating gives CASSLEVAGDYNEQFF. This chain joins TRBV5-1 and TRBJ2-1; 9 bases are shared with TRBD2. From germline, CDR1 is SGHRS and CDR2 YFSETQ. The length of the CDR3 is 16 residues. The junction had 4 bases not matched to a gene; V was cut back by 0 bases and J by 3 bases.

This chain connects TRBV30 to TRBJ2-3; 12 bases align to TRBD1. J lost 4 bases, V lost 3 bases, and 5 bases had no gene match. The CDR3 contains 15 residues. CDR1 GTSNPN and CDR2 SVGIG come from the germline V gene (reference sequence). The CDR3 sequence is CAWSAGTGGSDTQYF. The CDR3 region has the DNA TGTGCCTGGAGCGCCGGGACAGGGGGCTCAGATACGCAGTATTTT.

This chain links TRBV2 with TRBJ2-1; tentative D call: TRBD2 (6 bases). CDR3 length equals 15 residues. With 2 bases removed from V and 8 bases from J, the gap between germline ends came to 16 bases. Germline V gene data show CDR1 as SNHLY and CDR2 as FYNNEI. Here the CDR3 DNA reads TGTGCCAGCAGTGAACGACTAGTCCATAGCGATGAGCAGTTCTTC. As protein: CASSERLVHSDEQFF.

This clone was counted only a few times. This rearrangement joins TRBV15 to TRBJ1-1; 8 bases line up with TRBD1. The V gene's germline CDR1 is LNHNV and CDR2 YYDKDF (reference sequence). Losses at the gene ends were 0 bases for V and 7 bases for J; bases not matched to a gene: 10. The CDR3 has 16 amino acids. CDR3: CATSRDWGRGPGEAFF. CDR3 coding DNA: TGTGCCACCAGCAGAGATTGGGGCAGGGGGCCGGGTGAAGCTTTCTTT.

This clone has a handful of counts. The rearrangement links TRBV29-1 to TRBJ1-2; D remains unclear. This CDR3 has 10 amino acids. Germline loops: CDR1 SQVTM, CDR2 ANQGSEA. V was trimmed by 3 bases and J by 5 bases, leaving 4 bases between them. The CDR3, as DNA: TGCAGCGTTGACGGGTATGGCTACACCTTC. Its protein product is CSVDGYGYTF.

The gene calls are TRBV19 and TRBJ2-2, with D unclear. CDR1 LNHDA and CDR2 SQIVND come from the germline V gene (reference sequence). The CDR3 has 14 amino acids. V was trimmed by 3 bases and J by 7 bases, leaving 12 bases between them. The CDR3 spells CASSIMRAGGELFF. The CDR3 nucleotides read TGTGCCAGTAGTATCATGAGAGCCGGCGGGGAGCTGTTTTTT.

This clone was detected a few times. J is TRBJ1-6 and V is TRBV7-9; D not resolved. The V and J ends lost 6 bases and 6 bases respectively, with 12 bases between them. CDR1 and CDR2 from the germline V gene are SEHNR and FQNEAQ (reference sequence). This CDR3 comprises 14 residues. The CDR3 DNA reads TGTGCCAGCAGAGACGGAGGATCTAATTCACCCCTCCACTTT. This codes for CASRDGGSNSPLHF.

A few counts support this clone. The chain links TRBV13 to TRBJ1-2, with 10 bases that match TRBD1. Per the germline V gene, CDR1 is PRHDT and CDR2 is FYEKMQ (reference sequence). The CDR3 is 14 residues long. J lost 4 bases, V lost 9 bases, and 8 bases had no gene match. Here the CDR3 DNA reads TGTGCCAGTTCAACCGGGACAGGGGTCTATGGCTACACCTTC. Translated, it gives CASSTGTGVYGYTF. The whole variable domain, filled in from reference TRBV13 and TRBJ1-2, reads AAGVIQSPRHLIKEKRETATLKCYPIPRHDTVYWYQQGPGQDPQFLISFYEKMQSDKGSIPDRFSAQQFSDYHSELNMSSLELGDSALYFCASSTGTGVYGYTFGSGTRLTVV.

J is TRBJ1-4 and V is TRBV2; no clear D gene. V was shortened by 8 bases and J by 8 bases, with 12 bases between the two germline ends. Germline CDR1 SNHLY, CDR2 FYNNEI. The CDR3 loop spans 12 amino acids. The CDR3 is CASVEGEEKLFF. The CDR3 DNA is TGTGCCAGCGTGGAGGGAGAAGAAAAACTGTTTTTT.

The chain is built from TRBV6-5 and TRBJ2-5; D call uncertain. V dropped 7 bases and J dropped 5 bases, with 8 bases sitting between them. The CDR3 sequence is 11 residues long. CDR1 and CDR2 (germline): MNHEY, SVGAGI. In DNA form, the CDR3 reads TGTGCCAGCAACAATGAGGAGACCCAGTACTTC. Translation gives CASNNEETQYF.

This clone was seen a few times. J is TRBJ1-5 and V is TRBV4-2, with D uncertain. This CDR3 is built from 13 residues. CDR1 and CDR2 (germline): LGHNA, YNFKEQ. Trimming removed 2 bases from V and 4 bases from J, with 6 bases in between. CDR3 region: CASSQPRNQPQHF. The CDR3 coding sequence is TGTGCCAGCAGCCAACCCCGAAATCAGCCCCAGCATTTT.

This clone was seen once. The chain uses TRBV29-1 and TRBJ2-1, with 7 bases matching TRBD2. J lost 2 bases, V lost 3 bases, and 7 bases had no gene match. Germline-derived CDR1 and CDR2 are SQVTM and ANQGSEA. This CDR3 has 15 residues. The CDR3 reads CSVDTGTTAYNEQFF. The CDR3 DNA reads TGCAGCGTTGACACCGGGACTACAGCCTACAATGAGCAGTTCTTC.

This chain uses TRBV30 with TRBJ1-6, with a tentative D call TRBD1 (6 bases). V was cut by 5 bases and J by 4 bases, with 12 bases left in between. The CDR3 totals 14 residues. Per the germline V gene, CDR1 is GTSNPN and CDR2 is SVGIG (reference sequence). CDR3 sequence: CAWWGARYNSPLHF. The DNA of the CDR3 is TGTGCCTGGTGGGGGGCTCGGTATAATTCACCCCTCCACTTT.

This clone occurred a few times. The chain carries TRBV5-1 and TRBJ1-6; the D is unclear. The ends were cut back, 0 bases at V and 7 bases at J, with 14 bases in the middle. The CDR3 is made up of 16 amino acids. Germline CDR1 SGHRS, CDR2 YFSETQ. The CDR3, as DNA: TGCGCCAGCAGCTTGGGAGGTGACCGCCTCAATTCACCCCTCCACTTT. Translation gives CASSLGGDRLNSPLHF.

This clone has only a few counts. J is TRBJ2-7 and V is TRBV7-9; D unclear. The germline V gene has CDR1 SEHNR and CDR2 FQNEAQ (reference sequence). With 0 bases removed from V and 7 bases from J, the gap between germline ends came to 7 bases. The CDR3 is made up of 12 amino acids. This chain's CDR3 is CASSLAAGEQYF. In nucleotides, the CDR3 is TGTGCCAGCAGCTTAGCGGCAGGAGAGCAGTACTTC.

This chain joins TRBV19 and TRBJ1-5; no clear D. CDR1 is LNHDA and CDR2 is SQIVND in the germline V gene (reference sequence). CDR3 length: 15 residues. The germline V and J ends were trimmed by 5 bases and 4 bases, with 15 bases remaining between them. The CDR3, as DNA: TGTGCCAGTAGTTCGGCACCCAGGCCGAATCAGCCCCAGCATTTT. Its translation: CASSSAPRPNQPQHF.

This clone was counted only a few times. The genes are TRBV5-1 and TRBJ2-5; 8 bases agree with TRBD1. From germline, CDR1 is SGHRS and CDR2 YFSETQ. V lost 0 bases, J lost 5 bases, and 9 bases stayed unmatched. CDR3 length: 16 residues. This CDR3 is CASSLAIAGGGETQYF. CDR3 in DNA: TGCGCCAGCAGCTTGGCCATCGCAGGGGGCGGGGAGACCCAGTACTTC.

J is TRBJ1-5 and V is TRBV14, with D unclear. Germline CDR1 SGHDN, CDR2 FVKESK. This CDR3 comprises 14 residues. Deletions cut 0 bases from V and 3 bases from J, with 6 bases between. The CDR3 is CASSQDGFNQPQHF. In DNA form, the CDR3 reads TGTGCCAGCAGCCAAGATGGTTTCAATCAGCCCCAGCATTTT.

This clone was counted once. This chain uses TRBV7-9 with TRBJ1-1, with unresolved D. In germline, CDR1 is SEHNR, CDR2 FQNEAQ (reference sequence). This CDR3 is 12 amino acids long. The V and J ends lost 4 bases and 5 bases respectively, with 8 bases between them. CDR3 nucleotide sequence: TGTGCCAGCAGCTCTGGAGAGACTGAAGCTTTCTTT. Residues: CASSSGETEAFF.

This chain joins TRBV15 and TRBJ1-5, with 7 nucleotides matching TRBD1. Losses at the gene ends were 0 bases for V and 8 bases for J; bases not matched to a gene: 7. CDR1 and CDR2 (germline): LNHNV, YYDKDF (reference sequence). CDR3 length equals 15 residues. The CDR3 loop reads CATSRDQRGREPQHF. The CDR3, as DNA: TGTGCCACCAGCAGAGATCAGAGGGGGCGCGAGCCCCAGCATTTT. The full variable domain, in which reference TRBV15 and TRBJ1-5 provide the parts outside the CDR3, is DAMVIQNPRYQVTQFGKPVTLSCSQTLNHNVMYWYQQKSSQAPKLLFHYYDKDFNNEADTPDNFQSRRPNTSFCFLDIRSPGLGDTAMYLCATSRDQRGREPQHFGDGTRLSIL.

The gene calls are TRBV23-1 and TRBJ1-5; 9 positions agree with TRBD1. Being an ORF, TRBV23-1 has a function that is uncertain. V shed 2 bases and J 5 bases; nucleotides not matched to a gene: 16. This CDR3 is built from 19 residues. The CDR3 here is CASSQIRSIGTGNDQPQHF. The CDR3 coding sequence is TGCGCCAGCAGTCAAATAAGGTCGATCGGGACAGGGAATGATCAGCCCCAGCATTTT.

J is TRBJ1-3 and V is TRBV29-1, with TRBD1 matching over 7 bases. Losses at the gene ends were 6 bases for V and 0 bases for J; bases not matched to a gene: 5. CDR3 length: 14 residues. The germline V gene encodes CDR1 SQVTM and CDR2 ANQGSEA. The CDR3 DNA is TGCAGCGTGTCGGGACAGAGCTCTGGAAACACCATATATTTT. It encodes CSVSGQSSGNTIYF.

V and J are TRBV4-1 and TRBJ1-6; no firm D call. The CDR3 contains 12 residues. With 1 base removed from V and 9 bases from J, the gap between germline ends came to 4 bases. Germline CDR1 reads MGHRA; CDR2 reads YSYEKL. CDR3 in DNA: TGCGCCAGCAGCCAAGGGACTTCACCCCTCCACTTT. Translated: CASSQGTSPLHF.

The chain's CDR3 is CASSPGRAYEQYF. CDR3 DNA: TGCGCCAGCAGCCCAGGACGGGCCTACGAGCAGTACTTC. The genes are TRBV4-1 and TRBJ2-7; D is ambiguous. V was pared by 4 bases and J by 2 bases, with 9 bases between. The germline gives CDR1 MGHRA, CDR2 YSYEKL. This CDR3 is 13 amino acids long.

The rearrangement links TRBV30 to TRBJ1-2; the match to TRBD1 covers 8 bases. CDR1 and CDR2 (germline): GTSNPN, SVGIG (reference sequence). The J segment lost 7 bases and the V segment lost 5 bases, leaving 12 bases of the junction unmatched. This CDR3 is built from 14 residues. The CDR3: CAWGDPTGEGGYTF. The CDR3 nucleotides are TGTGCCTGGGGGGACCCGACAGGGGAAGGTGGCTACACCTTC.

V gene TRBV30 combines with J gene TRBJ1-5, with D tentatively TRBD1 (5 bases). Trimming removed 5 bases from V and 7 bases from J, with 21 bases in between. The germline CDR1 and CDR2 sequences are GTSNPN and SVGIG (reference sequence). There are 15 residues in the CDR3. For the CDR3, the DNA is TGTGCCTGGGACCCGGGGGAGGGAGCCGGGCAGCCCCAGCATTTT. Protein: CAWDPGEGAGQPQHF.

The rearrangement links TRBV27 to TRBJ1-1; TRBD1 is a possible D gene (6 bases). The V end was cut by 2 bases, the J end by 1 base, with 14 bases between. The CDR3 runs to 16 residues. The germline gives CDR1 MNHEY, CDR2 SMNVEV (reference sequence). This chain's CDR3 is CASSLKIRGGNTEAFF. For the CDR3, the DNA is TGTGCCAGCAGTTTAAAAATCAGGGGCGGGAACACTGAAGCTTTCTTT.

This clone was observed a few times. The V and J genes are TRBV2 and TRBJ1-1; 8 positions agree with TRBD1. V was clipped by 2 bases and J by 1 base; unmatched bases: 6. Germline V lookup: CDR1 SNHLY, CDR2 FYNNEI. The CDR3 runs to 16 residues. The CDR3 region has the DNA TGTGCCAGCAGTGAAAGGGACAGGAGCCGGAACACTGAAGCTTTCTTT. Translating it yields CASSERDRSRNTEAFF.